This T cell receptor (beta chain) emerged from a study of OX40 agonist ivuxolimab in advanced cancers. In the study overall: Patients enrolled in dose escalation were diagnosed with hepatocellular carcinoma, melanoma, renal cell or head and neck cancer. Overall study findings and caveats: At 0.1 to 3.0 mg/kg, CD4+ and CD8+ blood T cells expanded clonally by week 6. Expanded clones were, on average, more numerous among CD8+ T cells than CD4+.

Some clones are missing from TCRdb's copy, which holds only in-frame ones; the method was immunoSEQ multiplex PCR. The repertoire holds roughly 60,000 clones, with 80% to 90% as singletons. Autoimmune disease history or systemic immunosuppression led to patients being barred. This clone was seen only once. The antigen is undetermined. V was cut by 2 bases and J by 3 bases, with 5 bases left in between. The length of the CDR3 is 11 residues. Germline V gene lookup returns CDR1 SQVTM and CDR2 ANQGSEA. The source material was CD4+ or CD8+ T cells sorted from blood, sampled in a trial of the OX40 agonist ivuxolimab. This clonotype originated in an adult with an advanced solid tumor such as melanoma, head and neck, liver or kidney cancer. The chain joins TRBV29-1 to TRBJ2-7; D ambiguous. DNA of the CDR3: TGCAGCGTTGAACGGAACTACGAGCAGTACTTC. Its protein is CSVERNYEQYF.